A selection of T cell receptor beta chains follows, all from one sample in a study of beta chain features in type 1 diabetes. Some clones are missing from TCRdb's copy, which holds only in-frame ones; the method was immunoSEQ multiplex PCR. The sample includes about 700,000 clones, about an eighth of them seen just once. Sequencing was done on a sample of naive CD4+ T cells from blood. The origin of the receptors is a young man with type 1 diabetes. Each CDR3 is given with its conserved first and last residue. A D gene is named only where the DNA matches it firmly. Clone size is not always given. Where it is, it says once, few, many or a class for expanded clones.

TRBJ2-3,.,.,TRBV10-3,CAASGGTDTQYF,TGTGCCGCCAGCGGAGGGACAGATACGCAGTATTTT
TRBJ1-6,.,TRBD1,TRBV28,CASNTGTESLSAYNSPLHF,TGTGCCAGCAACACCGGGACAGAGAGTCTTTCGGCCTATAATTCACCCCTCCACTTT
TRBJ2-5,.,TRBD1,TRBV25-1,CASSAYRGETQYF,TGTGCCAGCAGTGCTTACAGGGGGGAGACCCAGTACTTC
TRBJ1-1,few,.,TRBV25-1,CASSQAGRITEAFF,TGTGCCAGCTCACAGGCAGGGCGGATCACTGAAGCTTTCTTT
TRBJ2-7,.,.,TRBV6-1,CASGGTVSYEQYF,TGTGCCAGCGGGGGAACAGTCTCCTACGAGCAGTACTTC
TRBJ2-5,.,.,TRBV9,CASSQRGVQETQYF,TGTGCCAGCAGCCAGAGGGGGGTCCAAGAGACCCAGTACTTC
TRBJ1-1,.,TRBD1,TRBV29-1,CSVVVPGGMNTEAFF,TGCAGCGTTGTAGTCCCAGGGGGCATGAACACTGAAGCTTTCTTT
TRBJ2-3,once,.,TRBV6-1,CASSEGDKVVTDTQYF,TGTGCCAGCAGTGAAGGGGACAAGGTTGTAACAGATACGCAGTATTTT
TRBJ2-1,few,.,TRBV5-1,CASSLPSSYNEQFF,TGCGCCAGCAGCTTGCCTAGCTCCTACAATGAGCAGTTCTTC
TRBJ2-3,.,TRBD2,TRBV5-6,CASSLGLTSGTDTQYF,TGTGCCAGCAGCTTGGGGTTAACTAGCGGCACAGATACGCAGTATTTT
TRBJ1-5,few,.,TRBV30,CAWSVGNQPQHF,TGTGCCTGGAGTGTGGGCAATCAGCCCCAGCATTTT
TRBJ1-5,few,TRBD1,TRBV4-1,CASRHIDRGENQPQHF,TGCGCCAGCAGGCACATCGACAGGGGCGAGAATCAGCCCCAGCATTTT
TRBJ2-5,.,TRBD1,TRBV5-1,CASSSLGTVQETQYF,TGCGCCAGCAGCTCGTTAGGGACAGTACAAGAGACCCAGTACTTC